The text below deals with one T cell receptor (beta chain). Its antigen remains unknown. Germline CDR1 SNHLY, CDR2 FYNNEI. The CDR3 sequence is 14 residues long. Trimming took off 6 bases at V and 0 bases at J, with 9 bases between the two ends. This sample is part of a study of cytotoxic CD8 clonotypes in ibrutinib-treated CLL. On the study more broadly: Outcomes included roughly 24 partial and 2 complete responses; after median approximately six years, 14 stayed remitted and 12 progressed.

Method: immunoSEQ multiplex PCR; TCRdb's copy keeps in-frame clones and lacks some. The data show roughly 49,000 clones, 75% to 90% seen once. Points from the study as a whole: Age-matched healthy donor levels were exceeded by baseline clonality, which tracked circulating CD8+ T-cell counts. The study found clonality rose at ibrutinib response, then fell toward baseline at progression.

The chain employs TRBV2 and TRBJ1-3; tentative D call: TRBD1 (6 bases). Sample: PBMCs, taken after 24 months of ibrutinib treatment. This clonotype was sampled from a human donor with chronic lymphocytic leukemia. The CDR3: CASRRDISGNTIYF. CDR3 DNA sequence: TGTGCCAGCAGGAGGGACATCTCTGGAAACACCATATATTTT.